This TCR beta chain stems from a study of OX40 agonist ivuxolimab in advanced cancers. Some background on the complete study: The costimulatory receptor OX40 (CD134) was targeted by ivuxolimab, a fully human IgG2 agonistic monoclonal antibody. Intravenous ivuxolimab was administered to patients every 2 weeks at six dose levels: 0.01, 0.1, 0.3, 1.5, 3 and 10 mg/kg. Of the approximately 54 patients in dose escalation, 19 had hepatocellular carcinoma, some 15 had melanoma, 9 had renal cell carcinoma and 9 had head and neck cancer. The dose-escalation cohort was about 87% male with a mean age of roughly 62 years, ranging from roughly 23 to 79. Prior anti-PD-1, anti-PD-L1 or anti-CTLA-4 therapy was permitted, and checkpoint inhibitors had been received by about two fifths of dose-escalation patients. Three dose-escalation patients achieved partial responses, one with hepatocellular carcinoma and two with cutaneous melanoma. The purpose of peripheral TCRbeta sequencing was to test whether ivuxolimab changed TCR sequence diversity and led to clonal T-cell expansion. The paper describes the monotherapy dose-escalation part (N of about 57 patients) of the phase I trial of ivuxolimab. The paper as a whole reports these results and caveats: The antigen specificity of the clonally expanded peripheral T cells was not determined. Partial responders in the 0.1-3.0 mg/kg groups had among the lowest normalized peripheral clonal expansion, especially among CD8+ T cells. On average, CD8+ T cells showed more expanded clones than CD4+ T cells after ivuxolimab. Low levels of normalized T-cell clonal expansion were also seen in some patients who did not respond. At doses of 0.1 to 3.0 mg/kg, clonal expansion of both CD4+ and CD8+ T cells in blood was seen between baseline and week 6.

To sequence the TCRbeta CDR3 region, genomic DNA was isolated from the sorted cells. The immunoSEQ Assay was used for sequencing of TCRbeta CDR3 regions. TCRdb stores this immuneACCESS table with in-frame sequences only. Part of the clones is absent; in the studies checked, under half of the shortfall reflects unresolved V genes, and no reason is known for the rest. The sample profile shows around 78,000 clones; approximately 81% of them were found once. More than 3.5% of the sample is held by the ten biggest clonotypes. V loses 5 bases of germline sequence and J loses 7 bases, and the interval between the two ends is 18 bases. The cysteine opens and the phenylalanine closes a CDR3 of 15 amino acids. Just CDR3 DNA is preserved here, 45 bases in frame from base 1. CDR1 SEHNR and CDR2 FQNEAQ are derived from the germline V gene (reference sequence). In regard to this clone: The clone's antigen remains unknown. No quality values exist for individual bases; no much larger clone is one base distant.

Patients with autoimmune disease history or receiving systemic immunosuppression were excluded from the trial. Peripheral blood for TCR sequencing was collected from all dose cohorts at baseline, on cycle 4 day 1, and on cycle 7 day 1. The samples were taken from a phase I, first-in-human, multicenter, open-label dose-escalation trial of ivuxolimab. Adults with locally advanced or metastatic head and neck squamous cell, hepatocellular, melanoma or renal cell carcinoma were enrolled in the trial. Before TCR sequencing, CD4+ T cells and CD8+ T cells from peripheral blood were sorted into separate populations.

The TCR sequence derives from an adult with an advanced solid tumor such as melanoma, head and neck, liver or kidney cancer. Sequenced material: CD4+ or CD8+ T cells sorted from blood, taken in a trial of the OX40 agonist ivuxolimab. Recombination joined TRBV7-9 with TRBJ2-1, with an unclear D gene assignment. The CDR3 here reads CASSTAIHWGNEQFF. Here is the DNA: TGTGCCAGCAGCACCGCTATCCATTGGGGAAATGAGCAGTTCTTC.